This is a list of T cell receptor beta chains from one sample in a study of T cells after yellow fever vaccination. TCRdb used MiXCR to reprocess the 5' RACE reads, holding one entry per CDR3 protein. The sample lists approximately 610,000 distinct CDR3 sequences, about 17% occurring once. The sample in question was PBMCs, obtained about 5 days after the first yellow fever vaccination. The receptors derive from a young man who received the YFV17D yellow fever vaccine. Both conserved end residues are part of each CDR3. D genes are given only for firm matches. Clone size is given for some rows only: seen once, a few or many times, or a class if the clone is expanded.

J | size | V | D | length | CDR3 | DNA
TRBJ2-7 | NA | TRBV20-1 | NA | 13 | CSASPGDPYEQYF | TGCAGTGCTAGCCCAGGGGATCCCTACGAGCAGTACTTC
TRBJ2-5 | NA | TRBV7-2 | TRBD1 | 15 | CASSFRQGARETQYF | TGTGCCAGCAGCTTTCGACAGGGGGCGCGAGAGACCCAGTACTTC
TRBJ2-4 | few | TRBV29-1 | NA | 14 | CSVRTGLRRGIQYF | TGCAGCGTTCGGACAGGCCTGAGGAGGGGCATTCAGTACTTC
TRBJ1-3 | NA | TRBV5-1 | NA | 15 | CASSLNWASGNTIYF | TGCGCCAGCAGCTTAAATTGGGCCTCTGGAAACACCATATATTTT
TRBJ1-2 | many | TRBV28 | NA | 13 | CASSLYGPGGYTF | TGTGCCAGCAGTTTGTACGGTCCTGGCGGCTACACCTTC
TRBJ2-5 | few | TRBV20-1 | TRBD1 | 15 | CSARPDRGSVETQYF | TGCAGTGCTAGACCTGACAGGGGGTCTGTAGAGACCCAGTACTTC
TRBJ1-6 | few | TRBV6-5 | NA | 16 | CASSYSRLPNGSPLHF | TGTGCCAGCAGTTACTCGAGGTTGCCTAACGGTTCACCCCTCCACTTT
TRBJ2-3 | few | TRBV7-3 | TRBD2 | 16 | CASSLTGSGGTDTQYF | TGTGCCAGCAGCTTAACGGGGTCCGGGGGGACAGATACGCAGTATTTT
TRBJ1-5 | NA | TRBV7-3 | NA | 13 | CASSLLERGPQHF | TGTGCCAGCAGCTTATTGGAGAGAGGGCCCCAGCATTTT
TRBJ1-1 | few | TRBV12-3/TRBV12-4 | NA | 15 | CASSLSSGGNTEAFF | TGTGCCAGCAGTTTATCGTCGGGAGGGAACACTGAAGCTTTCTTT
TRBJ1-5 | NA | TRBV4-2 | NA | 16 | CASSQDQRKGDQPQHF | TGTGCCAGCAGCCAAGATCAGCGCAAGGGGGATCAGCCCCAGCATTTT
TRBJ1-2 | few | TRBV27 | NA | 15 | CASSLGGAGNYGYTF | TGTGCCAGCAGTTTGGGGGGCGCGGGTAACTATGGCTACACCTTC
TRBJ2-1 | many | TRBV6-5 | NA | 15 | CASSLEGAVYNEQFF | TGTGCCAGCAGTTTGGAGGGGGCTGTATACAATGAGCAGTTCTTC
TRBJ2-1 | NA | TRBV4-1 | TRBD2 | 16 | CASSQEGTTTYNEQFF | TGCGCCAGCAGCCAAGAAGGGACTACAACTTACAATGAGCAGTTCTTC
TRBJ2-2 | few | TRBV7-2 | NA | 14 | CASSLALNSGELFF | TGTGCCAGCAGCTTAGCACTAAACTCCGGGGAGCTGTTTTTT
TRBJ1-1 | few | TRBV20-1 | NA | 11 | CSASGGSEAFF | TGCAGTGCTTCCGGGGGTTCTGAAGCTTTCTTT
TRBJ1-4 | few | TRBV4-1 | NA | 15 | CASSQDPAVDEKLFF | TGCGCCAGCAGCCAAGATCCGGCAGTTGACGAAAAACTGTTTTTT
TRBJ2-1 | NA | TRBV5-1 | TRBD2 | 17 | CASSSGLAGGLGGEQFF | TGCGCCAGCAGCAGTGGACTAGCGGGGGGGCTTGGTGGTGAGCAGTTCTTC
TRBJ2-6 | NA | TRBV12-3/TRBV12-4 | TRBD2 | 19 | CASDRGTSGGRAGANVLTF | TGTGCCAGCGATCGGGGGACTAGCGGGGGGCGGGCTGGGGCCAACGTCCTGACTTTC
TRBJ2-7 | NA | TRBV4-1 | NA | 16 | CASSQPGTALLYEQYF | TGCGCCAGCAGCCAACCAGGGACGGCACTTCTTTACGAGCAGTACTTC
TRBJ1-2 | few | TRBV19 | TRBD1 | 15 | CASKYGTGTNYGYTF | TGTGCCAGCAAATACGGGACAGGGACTAACTATGGCTACACCTTC
TRBJ2-6 | NA | TRBV6-5 | NA | 17 | CASSYHRDPSGANVLTF | TGTGCCAGCAGTTATCACAGGGATCCTTCTGGGGCCAACGTCCTGACTTTC
TRBJ2-1 | few | TRBV7-9 | NA | 13 | CASSARNYNEQFF | TGTGCCAGCAGCGCCAGGAATTACAATGAGCAGTTCTTC
TRBJ1-1 | few | TRBV3-1 | NA | 13 | CASSQGPYTEAFF | TGTGCCAGCAGCCAAGGACCCTACACTGAAGCTTTCTTT
TRBJ2-5 | NA | TRBV5-1 | NA | 13 | CASSVKGPETQYF | TGCGCCAGCAGTGTCAAAGGTCCGGAGACCCAGTACTTC
TRBJ2-1 | NA | TRBV19 | NA | 12 | CASRQANNEQFF | TGTGCCAGTAGACAGGCAAACAATGAGCAGTTCTTC
TRBJ2-6 | NA | TRBV11-1 | NA | 19 | CASSNWIGPMKSGANVLTF | TGTGCCAGCAGCAACTGGATTGGACCCATGAAATCTGGGGCCAACGTCCTGACTTTC
TRBJ2-2 | few | TRBV6-2/TRBV6-3 | TRBD1 | 14 | CASRTRGSTGELFF | TGTGCCAGCAGGACCAGGGGGTCTACCGGGGAGCTGTTTTTT
TRBJ2-7 | once | TRBV11-1 | TRBD2 | 15 | CASSLFSGGRYEQYF | TGTGCCAGCAGCTTATTTAGCGGGGGCCGATACGAGCAGTACTTC
TRBJ1-2 | NA | TRBV7-9 | TRBD1 | 15 | CASSIPGQGLYGYTF | TGTGCCAGCAGCATTCCGGGACAGGGACTCTATGGCTACACCTTC
TRBJ2-3 | few | TRBV20-1 | NA | 13 | CSAMTQMADTQYF | TGCAGTGCTATGACTCAAATGGCAGATACGCAGTATTTT
TRBJ2-5 | few | TRBV5-1 | NA | 15 | CASSAPLFGSETQYF | TGCGCCAGCAGCGCCCCTTTGTTTGGTTCTGAGACCCAGTACTTC
TRBJ1-1 | few | TRBV18 | NA | 13 | CASSQLGNTEAFF | TGTGCCAGCTCACAGTTAGGGAACACTGAAGCTTTCTTT
TRBJ2-2 | NA | TRBV7-2 | NA | 15 | CASSTQGGDTGELFF | TGTGCCAGCAGTACGCAGGGGGGAGATACCGGGGAGCTGTTTTTT
TRBJ2-2 | NA | TRBV20-1 | NA | 13 | CNASDTNTGELFF | TGCAATGCATCGGACACAAACACCGGGGAGCTGTTTTTT
TRBJ1-1 | few | TRBV19 | NA | 14 | CASSPGGYRTEAFF | TGTGCCAGTAGTCCCGGCGGGTACCGAACTGAAGCTTTCTTT
TRBJ1-1 | NA | TRBV6-6 | NA | 13 | CASSDRSQTEAFF | TGTGCCAGCAGCGACAGAAGCCAGACTGAAGCTTTCTTT
TRBJ1-1 | many | TRBV20-1 | NA | 14 | CSALPGTLNTEAFF | TGCAGTGCCCTTCCAGGAACCTTGAACACTGAAGCTTTCTTT
TRBJ2-7 | NA | TRBV7-6 | NA | 16 | CASSSETRSISYEQYF | TGTGCCAGCAGCTCCGAAACCAGGTCTATCTCCTACGAGCAGTACTTC
TRBJ2-7 | NA | TRBV29-1 | TRBD1 | 14 | CSVPGQGAPYEQYF | TGCAGCGTACCGGGACAGGGGGCCCCCTACGAGCAGTACTTC
TRBJ2-4 | few | TRBV24-1 | NA | 16 | CATSERIPFPINIQYF | TGTGCCACCAGTGAAAGGATCCCGTTCCCTATAAACATTCAGTACTTC
TRBJ1-1 | NA | TRBV25-1 | TRBD1 | 16 | CASSDPRGTGNTEAFF | TGTGCCAGCAGTGATCCCAGGGGGACAGGGAACACTGAAGCTTTCTTT
TRBJ2-5 | NA | TRBV5-6 | TRBD2 | 13 | CASSLELAGGQYF | TGTGCCAGCAGCTTGGAACTAGCGGGAGGCCAGTACTTC